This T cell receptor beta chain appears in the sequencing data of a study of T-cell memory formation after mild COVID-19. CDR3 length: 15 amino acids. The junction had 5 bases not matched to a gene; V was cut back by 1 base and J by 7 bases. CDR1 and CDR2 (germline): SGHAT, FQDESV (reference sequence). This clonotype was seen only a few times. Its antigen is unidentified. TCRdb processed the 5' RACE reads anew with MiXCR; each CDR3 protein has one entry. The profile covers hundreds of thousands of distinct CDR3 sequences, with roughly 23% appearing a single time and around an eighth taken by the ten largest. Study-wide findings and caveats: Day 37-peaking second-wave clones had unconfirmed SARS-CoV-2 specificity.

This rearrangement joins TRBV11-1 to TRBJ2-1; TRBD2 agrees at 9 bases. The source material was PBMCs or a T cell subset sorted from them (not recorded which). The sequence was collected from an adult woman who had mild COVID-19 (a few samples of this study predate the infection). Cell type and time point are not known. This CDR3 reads CASSLGASGTNEQFF. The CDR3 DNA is TGTGCCAGCAGCTTAGGTGCTAGCGGGACGAATGAGCAGTTCTTC.